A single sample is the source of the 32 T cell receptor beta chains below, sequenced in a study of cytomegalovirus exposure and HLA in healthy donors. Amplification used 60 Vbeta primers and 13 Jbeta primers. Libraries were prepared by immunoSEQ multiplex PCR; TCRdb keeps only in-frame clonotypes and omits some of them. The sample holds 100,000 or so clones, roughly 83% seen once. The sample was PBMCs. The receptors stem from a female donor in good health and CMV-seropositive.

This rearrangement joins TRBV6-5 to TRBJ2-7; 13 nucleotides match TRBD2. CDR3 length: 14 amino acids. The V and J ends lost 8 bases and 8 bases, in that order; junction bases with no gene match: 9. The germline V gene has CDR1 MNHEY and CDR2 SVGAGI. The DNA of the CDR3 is TGTGCCAGCCGGTCCGGGACTAGCGGGGTGAAGCAGTACTTC. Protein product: CASRSGTSGVKQYF.

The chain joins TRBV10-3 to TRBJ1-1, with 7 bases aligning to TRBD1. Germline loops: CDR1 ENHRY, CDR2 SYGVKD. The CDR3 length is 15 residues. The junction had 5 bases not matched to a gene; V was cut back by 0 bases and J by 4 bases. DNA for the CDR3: TGTGCCATCAGTGAGTCGGGGACAGTGAGCACTGAAGCTTTCTTT. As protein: CAISESGTVSTEAFF.

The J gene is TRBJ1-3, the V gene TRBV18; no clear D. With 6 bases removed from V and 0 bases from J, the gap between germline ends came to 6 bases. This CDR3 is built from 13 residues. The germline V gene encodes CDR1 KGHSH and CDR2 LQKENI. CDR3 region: CASSPSSGNTIYF. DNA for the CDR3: TGTGCCAGCTCGCCCAGCTCTGGAAACACCATATATTTT.

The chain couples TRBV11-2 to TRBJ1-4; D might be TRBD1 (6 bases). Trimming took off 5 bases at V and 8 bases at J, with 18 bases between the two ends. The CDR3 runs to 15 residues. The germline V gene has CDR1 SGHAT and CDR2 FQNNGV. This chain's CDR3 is CASSDLQGVREKLFF. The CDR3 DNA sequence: TGTGCCAGCAGCGACTTACAGGGCGTTCGGGAAAAACTGTTTTTT.

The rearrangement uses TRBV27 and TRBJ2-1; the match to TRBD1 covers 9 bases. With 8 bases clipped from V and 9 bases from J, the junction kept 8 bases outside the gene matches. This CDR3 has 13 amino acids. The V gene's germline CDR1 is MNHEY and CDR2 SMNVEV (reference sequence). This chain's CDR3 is CASRGQGRGEQFF. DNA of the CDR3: TGTGCCAGCCGGGGACAGGGAAGAGGTGAGCAGTTCTTC.

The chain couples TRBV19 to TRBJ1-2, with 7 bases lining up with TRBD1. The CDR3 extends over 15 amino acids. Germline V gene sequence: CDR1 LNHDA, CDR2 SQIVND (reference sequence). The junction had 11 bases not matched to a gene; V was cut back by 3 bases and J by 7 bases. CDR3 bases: TGTGCCAGTAGTATCCCGGGACAGCGAATAGGTGGCTACACCTTC. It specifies CASSIPGQRIGGYTF.

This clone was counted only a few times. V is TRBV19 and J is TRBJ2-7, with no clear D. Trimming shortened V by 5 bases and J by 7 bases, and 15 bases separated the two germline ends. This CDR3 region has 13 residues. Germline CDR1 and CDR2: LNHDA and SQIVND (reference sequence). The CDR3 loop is CASSQAPSFEQYF. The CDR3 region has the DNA TGTGCCAGTAGTCAGGCGCCGAGCTTTGAGCAGTACTTC.

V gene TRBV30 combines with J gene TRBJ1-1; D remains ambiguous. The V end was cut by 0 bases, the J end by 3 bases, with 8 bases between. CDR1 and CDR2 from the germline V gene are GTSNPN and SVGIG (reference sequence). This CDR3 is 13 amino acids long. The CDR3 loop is CAWSVLTDTEAFF. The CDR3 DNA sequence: TGTGCCTGGAGTGTACTTACGGACACTGAAGCTTTCTTT.

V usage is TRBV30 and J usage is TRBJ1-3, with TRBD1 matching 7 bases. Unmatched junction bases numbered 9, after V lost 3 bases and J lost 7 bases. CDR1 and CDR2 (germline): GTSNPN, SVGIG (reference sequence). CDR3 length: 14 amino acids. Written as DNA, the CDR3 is TGTGCCTGGAGAACGGACAGGAGTGGTAACACCATATATTTT. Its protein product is CAWRTDRSGNTIYF. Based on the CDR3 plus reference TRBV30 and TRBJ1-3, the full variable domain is SQTIHQWPATLVQPVGSPLSLECTVEGTSNPNLYWYRQAAGRGLQLLFYSVGIGQISSEVPQNLSASRPQDRQFILSSKKLLLSDSGFYLCAWRTDRSGNTIYFGEGSWLTVV.

This CDR3 is CASSGGRGGGGEQYF. The CDR3 DNA is TGTGCCAGCAGCGGGGGGAGAGGGGGGGGCGGCGAGCAGTACTTC. This chain uses TRBV5-4 with TRBJ2-7; weak D call: TRBD2 (7 bases). The germline CDR1 and CDR2 sequences are SGHNT and YYREEE (reference sequence). V lost 4 bases and J 6 bases, leaving 20 bases between the germline ends. The CDR3 consists of 15 residues.

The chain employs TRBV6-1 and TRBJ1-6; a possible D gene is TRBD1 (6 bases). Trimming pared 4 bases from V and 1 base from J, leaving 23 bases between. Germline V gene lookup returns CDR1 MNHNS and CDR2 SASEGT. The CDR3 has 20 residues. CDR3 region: CASSGRGGRVFWSYNSPLHF. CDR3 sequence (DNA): TGTGCCAGCAGTGGAAGGGGGGGCCGTGTTTTTTGGTCCTATAATTCACCCCTCCACTTT.

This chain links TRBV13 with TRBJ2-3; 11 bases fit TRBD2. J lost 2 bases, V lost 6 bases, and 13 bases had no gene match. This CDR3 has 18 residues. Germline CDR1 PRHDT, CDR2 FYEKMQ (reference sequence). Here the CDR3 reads CASRDPRLAGSATDTQYF. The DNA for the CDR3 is TGTGCCAGCAGGGACCCTCGACTAGCGGGAAGTGCCACAGATACGCAGTATTTT.

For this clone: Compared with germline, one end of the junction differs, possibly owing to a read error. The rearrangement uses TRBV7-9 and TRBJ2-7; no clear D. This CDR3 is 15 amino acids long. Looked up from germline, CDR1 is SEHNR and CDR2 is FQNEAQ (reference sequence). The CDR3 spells CSSSFGSGRTYEQYF. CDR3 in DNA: TGTTCCAGCAGCTTCGGTTCTGGCAGGACCTACGAGCAGTACTTC.

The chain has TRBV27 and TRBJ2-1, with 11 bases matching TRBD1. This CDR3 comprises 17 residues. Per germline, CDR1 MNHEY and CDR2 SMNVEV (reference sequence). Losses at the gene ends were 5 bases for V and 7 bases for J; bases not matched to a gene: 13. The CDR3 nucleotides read TGTGCCAGCAGTCCGATAAACCGGGACAGGGGGTTAAATGAGCAGTTCTTC. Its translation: CASSPINRDRGLNEQFF.

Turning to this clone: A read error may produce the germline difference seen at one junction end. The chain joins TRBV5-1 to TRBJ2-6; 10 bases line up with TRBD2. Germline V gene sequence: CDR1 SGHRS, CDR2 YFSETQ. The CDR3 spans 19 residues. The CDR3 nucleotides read TGCGCCAGCAGCTCAGCTAGCGGGGGCCGTACCTCTGGGGCCAACGGCCTGACTTTC. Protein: CASSSASGGRTSGANGLTF.

The CDR3 loop reads CASSRGPSGANEKLFF. The CDR3 DNA sequence: TGTGCCAGCTCACGGGGGCCTTCCGGGGCTAATGAAAAACTGTTTTTT. The chain has TRBV18 and TRBJ1-4; possible D gene TRBD1, 6 bases. Germline V gives CDR1 KGHSH, CDR2 LQKENI. This CDR3 has 16 amino acids. The ends were cut back, 4 bases at V and 3 bases at J, with 15 bases in the middle.

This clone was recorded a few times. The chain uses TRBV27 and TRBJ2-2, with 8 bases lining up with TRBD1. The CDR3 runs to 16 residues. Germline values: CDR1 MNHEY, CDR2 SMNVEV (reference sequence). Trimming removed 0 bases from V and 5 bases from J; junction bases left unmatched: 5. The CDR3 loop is CASSLSSGTGTGELFF. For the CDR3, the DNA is TGTGCCAGCAGTTTATCGAGTGGGACAGGAACCGGGGAGCTGTTTTTT.

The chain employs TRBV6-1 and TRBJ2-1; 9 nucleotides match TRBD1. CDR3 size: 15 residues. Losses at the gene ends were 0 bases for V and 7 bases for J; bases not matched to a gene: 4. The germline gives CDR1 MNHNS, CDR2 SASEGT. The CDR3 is CASSEATGGGNEQFF. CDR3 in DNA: TGTGCCAGCAGTGAAGCGACAGGGGGTGGGAATGAGCAGTTCTTC.

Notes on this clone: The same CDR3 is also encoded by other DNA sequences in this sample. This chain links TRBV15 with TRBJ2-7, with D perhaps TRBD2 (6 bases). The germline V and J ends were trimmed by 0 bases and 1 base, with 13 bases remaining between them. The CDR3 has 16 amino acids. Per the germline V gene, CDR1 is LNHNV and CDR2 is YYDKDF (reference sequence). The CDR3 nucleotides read TGTGCCACCAGCAGAGATCCGGGGGTGTTTTCCTACGAGCAGTACTTC. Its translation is CATSRDPGVFSYEQYF.

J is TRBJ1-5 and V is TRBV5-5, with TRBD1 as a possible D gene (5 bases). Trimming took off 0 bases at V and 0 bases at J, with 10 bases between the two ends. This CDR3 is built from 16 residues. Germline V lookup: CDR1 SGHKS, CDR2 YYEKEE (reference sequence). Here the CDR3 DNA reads TGTGCCAGCAGCTTGGTCGCAGGGCATAGCAATCAGCCCCAGCATTTT. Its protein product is CASSLVAGHSNQPQHF. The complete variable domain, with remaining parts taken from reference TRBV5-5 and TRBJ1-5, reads DAGVTQSPTHLIKTRGQQVTLRCSPISGHKSVSWYQQVLGQGPQFIFQYYEKEERGRGNFPDRFSARQFPNYSSELNVNALLLGDSALYLCASSLVAGHSNQPQHFGDGTRLSIL.

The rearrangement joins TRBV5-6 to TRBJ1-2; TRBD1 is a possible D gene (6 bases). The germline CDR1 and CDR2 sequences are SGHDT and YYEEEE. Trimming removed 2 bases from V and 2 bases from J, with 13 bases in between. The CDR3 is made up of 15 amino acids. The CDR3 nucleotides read TGTGCCAGCAGCTTTCGGACAGCAAGCAACTATGGCTACACCTTC. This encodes CASSFRTASNYGYTF.

The CDR3 protein is CASSPLGMPYEQYF. CDR3 nucleotides: TGTGCCAGCAGCCCCCTCGGGATGCCCTACGAGCAGTACTTC. This chain connects TRBV7-7 to TRBJ2-7, with D perhaps matching TRBD2 (5 bases). Looked up from germline, CDR1 is SSHAT and CDR2 is FNYEAQ (reference sequence). This CDR3 is 14 amino acids long. V was pared by 5 bases and J by 2 bases, with 13 bases between.

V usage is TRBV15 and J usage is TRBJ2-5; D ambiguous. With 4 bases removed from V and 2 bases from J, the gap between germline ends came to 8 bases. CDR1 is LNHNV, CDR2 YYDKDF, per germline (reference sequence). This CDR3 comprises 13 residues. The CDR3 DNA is TGTGCCACCAGCACCGACATACAAGAGACCCAGTACTTC. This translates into CATSTDIQETQYF. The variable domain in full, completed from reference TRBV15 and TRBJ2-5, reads DAMVIQNPRYQVTQFGKPVTLSCSQTLNHNVMYWYQQKSSQAPKLLFHYYDKDFNNEADTPDNFQSRRPNTSFCFLDIRSPGLGDTAMYLCATSTDIQETQYFGPGTRLLVL.

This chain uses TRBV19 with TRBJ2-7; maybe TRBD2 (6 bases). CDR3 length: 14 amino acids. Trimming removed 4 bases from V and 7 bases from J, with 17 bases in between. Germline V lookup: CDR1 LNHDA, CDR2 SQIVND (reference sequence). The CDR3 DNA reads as TGTGCCAGTAGTAGCAGTGGGGACTTCTCGGAGCAGTACTTC. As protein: CASSSSGDFSEQYF.

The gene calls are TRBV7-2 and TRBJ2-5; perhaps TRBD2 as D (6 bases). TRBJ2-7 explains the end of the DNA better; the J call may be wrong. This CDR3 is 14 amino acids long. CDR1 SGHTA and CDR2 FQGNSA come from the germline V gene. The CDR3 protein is CASSIISGSYEQYF. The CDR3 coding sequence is TGTGCCAGCAGCATCATTAGCGGCTCCTACGAGCAGTACTTC.

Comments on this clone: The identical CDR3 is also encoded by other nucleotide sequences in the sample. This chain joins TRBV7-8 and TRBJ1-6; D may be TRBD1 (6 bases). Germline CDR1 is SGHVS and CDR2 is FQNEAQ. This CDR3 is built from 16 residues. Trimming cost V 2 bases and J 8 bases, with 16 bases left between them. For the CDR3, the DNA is TGTGCCAGCAGCTTATTGTGGTTACAGGGAGATTCACCCCTCCACTTT. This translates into CASSLLWLQGDSPLHF.

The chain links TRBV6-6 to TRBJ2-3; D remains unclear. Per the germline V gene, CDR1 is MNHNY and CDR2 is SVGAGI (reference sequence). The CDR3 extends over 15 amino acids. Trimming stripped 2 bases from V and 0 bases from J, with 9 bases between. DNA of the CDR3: TGTGCCAGCAGTTACAGTGCCGGTAGCACAGATACGCAGTATTTT. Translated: CASSYSAGSTDTQYF.

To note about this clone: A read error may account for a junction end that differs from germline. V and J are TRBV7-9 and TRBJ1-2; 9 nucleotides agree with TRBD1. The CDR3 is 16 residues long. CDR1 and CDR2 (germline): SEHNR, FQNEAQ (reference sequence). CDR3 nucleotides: TGTTCCAGCAGCTTAACGACGGGACAGGGCGCATATGGCTACACCTTC. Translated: CSSSLTTGQGAYGYTF. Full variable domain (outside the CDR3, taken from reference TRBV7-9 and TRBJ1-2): DTGVSQNPRHKITKRGQNVTFRCDPISEHNRLYWYRQTLGQGPEFLTYFQNEAQLEKSRLLSDRFSAERPKGSFSTLEIQRTEQGDSAMYLCSSSLTTGQGAYGYTFGSGTRLTVV.

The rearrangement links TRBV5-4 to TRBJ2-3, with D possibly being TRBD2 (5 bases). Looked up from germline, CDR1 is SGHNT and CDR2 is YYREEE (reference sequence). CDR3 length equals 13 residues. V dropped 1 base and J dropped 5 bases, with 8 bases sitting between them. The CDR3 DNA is TGTGCCAGCAGCTTGTCGGAGGAAGATACGCAGTATTTT. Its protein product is CASSLSEEDTQYF.

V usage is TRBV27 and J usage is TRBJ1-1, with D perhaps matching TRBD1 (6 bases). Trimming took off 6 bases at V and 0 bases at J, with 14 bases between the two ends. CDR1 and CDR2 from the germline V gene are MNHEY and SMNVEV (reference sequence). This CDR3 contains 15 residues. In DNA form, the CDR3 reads TGTGCCAGCAGGCTACAGGGAGTCATGAACACTGAAGCTTTCTTT. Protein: CASRLQGVMNTEAFF.

The CDR3 loop is CASSQEAWRSPSYNEQFF. The CDR3 nucleotides read TGTGCCAGCAGCCAAGAGGCTTGGAGATCGCCCTCCTACAATGAGCAGTTCTTC. The rearrangement links TRBV13 to TRBJ2-1; D gene unclear. From germline, CDR1 is PRHDT and CDR2 FYEKMQ (reference sequence). CDR3 length equals 18 residues. Trimming took off 5 bases at V and 0 bases at J, with 20 bases between the two ends.

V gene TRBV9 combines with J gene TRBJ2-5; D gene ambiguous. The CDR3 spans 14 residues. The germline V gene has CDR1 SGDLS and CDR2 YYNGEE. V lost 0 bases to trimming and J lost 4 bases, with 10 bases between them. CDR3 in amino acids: CASSVVPPGETQYF. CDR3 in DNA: TGTGCCAGCAGCGTAGTCCCCCCGGGAGAGACCCAGTACTTC. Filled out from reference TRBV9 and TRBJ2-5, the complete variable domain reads DSGVTQTPKHLITATGQRVTLRCSPRSGDLSVYWYQQSLDQGLQFLIQYYNGEERAKGNILERFSAQQFPDLHSELNLSSLELGDSALYFCASSVVPPGETQYFGPGTRLLVL.